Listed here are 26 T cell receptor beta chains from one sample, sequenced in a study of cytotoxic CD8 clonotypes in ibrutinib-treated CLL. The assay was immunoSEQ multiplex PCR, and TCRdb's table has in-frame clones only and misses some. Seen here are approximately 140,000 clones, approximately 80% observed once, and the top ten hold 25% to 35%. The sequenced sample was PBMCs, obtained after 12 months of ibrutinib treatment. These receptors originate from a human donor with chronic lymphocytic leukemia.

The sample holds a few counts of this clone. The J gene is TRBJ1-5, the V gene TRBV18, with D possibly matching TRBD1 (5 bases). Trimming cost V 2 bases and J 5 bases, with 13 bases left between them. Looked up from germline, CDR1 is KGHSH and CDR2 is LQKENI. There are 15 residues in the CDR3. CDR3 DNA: TGTGCCAGCTCACCAGAGTCAGGGAGGGATCAGCCCCAGCATTTT. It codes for CASSPESGRDQPQHF.

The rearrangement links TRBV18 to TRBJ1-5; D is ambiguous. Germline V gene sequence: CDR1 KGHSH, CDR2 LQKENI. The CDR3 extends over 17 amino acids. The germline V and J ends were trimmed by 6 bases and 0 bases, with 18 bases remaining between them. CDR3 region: CASSPTPQVYSNQPQHF. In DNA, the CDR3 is TGTGCCAGCTCGCCAACCCCCCAGGTTTATAGCAATCAGCCCCAGCATTTT. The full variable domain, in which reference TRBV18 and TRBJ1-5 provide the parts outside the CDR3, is NAGVMQNPRHLVRRRGQEARLRCSPMKGHSHVYWYRQLPEEGLKFMVYLQKENIIDESGMPKERFSAEFPKEGPSILRIQQVVRGDSAAYFCASSPTPQVYSNQPQHFGDGTRLSIL.

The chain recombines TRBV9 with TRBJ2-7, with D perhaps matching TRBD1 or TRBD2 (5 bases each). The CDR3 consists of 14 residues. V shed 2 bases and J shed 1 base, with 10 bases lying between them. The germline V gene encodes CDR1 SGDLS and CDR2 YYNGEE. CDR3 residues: CASSVGTVSYEQYF. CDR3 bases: TGTGCCAGCAGCGTCGGGACGGTATCCTACGAGCAGTACTTC.

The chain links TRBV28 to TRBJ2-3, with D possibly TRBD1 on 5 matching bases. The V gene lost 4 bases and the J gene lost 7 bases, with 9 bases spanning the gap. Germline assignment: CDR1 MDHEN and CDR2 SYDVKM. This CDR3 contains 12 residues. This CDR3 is CASSSAGNTQYF. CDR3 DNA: TGTGCCAGCAGTTCTGCAGGGAATACGCAGTATTTT.

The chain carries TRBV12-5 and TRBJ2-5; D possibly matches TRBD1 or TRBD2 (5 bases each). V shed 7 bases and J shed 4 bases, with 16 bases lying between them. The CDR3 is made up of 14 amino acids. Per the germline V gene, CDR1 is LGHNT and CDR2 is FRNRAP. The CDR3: CASALGERVETQYF. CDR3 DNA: TGTGCTAGTGCCTTAGGGGAGCGAGTAGAGACCCAGTACTTC.

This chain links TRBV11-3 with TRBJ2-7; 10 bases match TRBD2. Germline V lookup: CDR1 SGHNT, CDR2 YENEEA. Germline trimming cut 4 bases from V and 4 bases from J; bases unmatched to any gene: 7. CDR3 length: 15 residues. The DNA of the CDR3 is TGTGCCAGCAGCTCGCTTCCAGCGGGGGGGTACGAGCAGTACTTC. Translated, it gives CASSSLPAGGYEQYF. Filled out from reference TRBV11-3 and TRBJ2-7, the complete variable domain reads EAGVVQSPRYKIIEKKQPVAFWCNPISGHNTLYWYLQNLGQGPELLIRYENEEAVDDSQLPKDRFSAERLKGVDSTLKIQPAELGDSAVYLCASSSLPAGGYEQYFGPGTRLTVT.

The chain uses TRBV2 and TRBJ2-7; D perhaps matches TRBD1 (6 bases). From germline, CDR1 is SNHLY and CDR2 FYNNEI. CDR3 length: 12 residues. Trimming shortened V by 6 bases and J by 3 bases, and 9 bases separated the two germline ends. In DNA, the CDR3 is TGTGCCAGCAGGTCCAGGGGCTACGAGCAGTACTTC. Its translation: CASRSRGYEQYF.

CDR3: CASSLAGGQSTEAFF. The CDR3 DNA is TGTGCCAGCAGCTTAGCGGGAGGACAGTCTACTGAAGCTTTCTTT. The chain recombines TRBV7-8 with TRBJ1-1; maybe TRBD1 (6 bases). This CDR3 has 15 residues. The V end lost 0 bases, the J end lost 5 bases, and 13 bases lay between the germline ends. Germline V gives CDR1 SGHVS, CDR2 FQNEAQ.

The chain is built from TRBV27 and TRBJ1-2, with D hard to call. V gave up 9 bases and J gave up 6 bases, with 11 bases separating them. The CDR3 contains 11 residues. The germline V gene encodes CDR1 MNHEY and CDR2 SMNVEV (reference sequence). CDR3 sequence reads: CASRRGDGYTF. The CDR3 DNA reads TGTGCCAGTCGGCGGGGAGATGGCTACACCTTC.

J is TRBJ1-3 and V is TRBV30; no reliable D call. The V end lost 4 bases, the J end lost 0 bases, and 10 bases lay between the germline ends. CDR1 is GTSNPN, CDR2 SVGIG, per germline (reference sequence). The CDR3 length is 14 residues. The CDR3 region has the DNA TGTGCCTGGAAGGCCAGTGCCTCTGGAAACACCATATATTTT. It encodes CAWKASASGNTIYF.

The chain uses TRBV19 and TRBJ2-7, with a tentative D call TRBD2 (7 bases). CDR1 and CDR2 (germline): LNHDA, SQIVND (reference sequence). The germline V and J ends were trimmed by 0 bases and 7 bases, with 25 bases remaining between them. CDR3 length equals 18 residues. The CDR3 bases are TGTGCCAGTAGTATAGACTGGTCGGGTCGGGGGGCACAGTGGGAGCAGTACTTC. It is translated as CASSIDWSGRGAQWEQYF.

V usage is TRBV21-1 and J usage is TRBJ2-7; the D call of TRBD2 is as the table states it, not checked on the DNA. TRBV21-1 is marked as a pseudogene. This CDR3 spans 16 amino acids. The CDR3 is CASSKEGRRLSHEQYF. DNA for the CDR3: TGTGCCAGCAGCAAAGAGGGCAGGAGGTTGAGTCACGAGCAGTACTTC.

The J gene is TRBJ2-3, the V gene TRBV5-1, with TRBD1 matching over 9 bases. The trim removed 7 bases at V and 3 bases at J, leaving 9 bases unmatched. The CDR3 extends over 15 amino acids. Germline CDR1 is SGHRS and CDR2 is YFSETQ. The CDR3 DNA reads TGCGCCAGCTATAAGGGACAGGGAGGAACAGATACGCAGTATTTT. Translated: CASYKGQGGTDTQYF.

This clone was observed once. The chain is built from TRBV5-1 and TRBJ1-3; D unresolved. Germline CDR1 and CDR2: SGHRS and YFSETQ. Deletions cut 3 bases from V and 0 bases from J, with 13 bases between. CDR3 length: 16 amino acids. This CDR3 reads CASSSDGSSSGNTIYF. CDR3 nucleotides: TGCGCCAGCAGCTCGGACGGATCGAGCTCTGGAAACACCATATATTTT. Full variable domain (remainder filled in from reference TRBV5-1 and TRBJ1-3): KAGVTQTPRYLIKTRGQQVTLSCSPISGHRSVSWYQQTPGQGLQFLFEYFSETQRNKGNFPGRFSGRQFSNSRSEMNVSTLELGDSALYLCASSSDGSSSGNTIYFGEGSWLTVV.

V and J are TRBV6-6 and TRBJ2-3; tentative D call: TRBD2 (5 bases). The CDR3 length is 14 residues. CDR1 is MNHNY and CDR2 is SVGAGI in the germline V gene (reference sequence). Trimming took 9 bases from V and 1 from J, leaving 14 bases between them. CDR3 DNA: TGTGCCAGTGAGGGTTCTAGGGGCACAGATACGCAGTATTTT. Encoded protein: CASEGSRGTDTQYF.

The CDR3 nucleotides read TGTGCCAGCAGTTATTACCGGGACCAAGAGACCCAGTACTTC. Amino acid sequence: CASSYYRDQETQYF. The chain couples TRBV28 to TRBJ2-5; D call uncertain. The CDR3 covers 14 residues. Deletions cut 4 bases from V and 0 bases from J, with 9 bases between. Looked up from germline, CDR1 is MDHEN and CDR2 is SYDVKM.

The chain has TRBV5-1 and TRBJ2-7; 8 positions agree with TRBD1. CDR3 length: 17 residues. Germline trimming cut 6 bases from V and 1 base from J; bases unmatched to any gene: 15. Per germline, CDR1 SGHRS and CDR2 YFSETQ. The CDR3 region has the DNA TGCGCCAGCAAAGTTGTGCAGGGGGCTCACCAATCCTACGAGCAGTACTTC. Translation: CASKVVQGAHQSYEQYF.

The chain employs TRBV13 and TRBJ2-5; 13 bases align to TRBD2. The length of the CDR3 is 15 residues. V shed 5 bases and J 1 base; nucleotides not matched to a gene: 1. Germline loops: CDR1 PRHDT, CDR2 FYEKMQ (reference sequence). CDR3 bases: TGTGCCAGCAGCCGACTAGCGGGGGGCCAAGAGACCCAGTACTTC. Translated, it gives CASSRLAGGQETQYF.

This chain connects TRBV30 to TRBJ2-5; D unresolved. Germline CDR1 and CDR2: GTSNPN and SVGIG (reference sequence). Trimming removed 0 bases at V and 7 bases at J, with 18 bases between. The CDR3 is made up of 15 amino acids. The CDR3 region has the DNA TGTGCCTGGAGTGTCAGTCAGGTAGAATCATGGACCCAGTACTTC. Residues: CAWSVSQVESWTQYF.

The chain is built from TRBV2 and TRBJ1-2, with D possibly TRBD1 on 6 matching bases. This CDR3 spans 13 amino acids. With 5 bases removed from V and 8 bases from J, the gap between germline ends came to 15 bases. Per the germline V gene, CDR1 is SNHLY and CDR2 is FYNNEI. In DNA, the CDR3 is TGTGCCAGCAGTCCCCGGACAGTTGCCGGCTACACCTTC. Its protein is CASSPRTVAGYTF.

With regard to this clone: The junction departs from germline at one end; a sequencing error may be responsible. The CDR3 region is CASRLGAGEQYF. The CDR3 region has the DNA TGCGCCAGCAGGTTGGGGGCGGGCGAGCAGTACTTC. J is TRBJ2-7 and V is TRBV5-1; a weak D match, TRBD1 (6 bases). The CDR3 consists of 12 residues. The germline gives CDR1 SGHRS, CDR2 YFSETQ.

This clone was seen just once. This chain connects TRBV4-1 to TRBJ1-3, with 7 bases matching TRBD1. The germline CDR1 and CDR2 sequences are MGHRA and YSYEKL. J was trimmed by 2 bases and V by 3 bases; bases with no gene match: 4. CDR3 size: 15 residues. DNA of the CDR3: TGCGCCAGCAGCCAGACAGGGACGGCTGGAAACACCATATATTTT. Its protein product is CASSQTGTAGNTIYF.

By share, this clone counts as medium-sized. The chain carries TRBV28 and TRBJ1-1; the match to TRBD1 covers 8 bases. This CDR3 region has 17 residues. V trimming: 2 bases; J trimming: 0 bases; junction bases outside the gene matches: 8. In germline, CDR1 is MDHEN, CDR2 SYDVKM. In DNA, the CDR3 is TGTGCCAGCAGTTTAAGAGGACAGGGCCTTTTGAACACTGAAGCTTTCTTT. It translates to CASSLRGQGLLNTEAFF.

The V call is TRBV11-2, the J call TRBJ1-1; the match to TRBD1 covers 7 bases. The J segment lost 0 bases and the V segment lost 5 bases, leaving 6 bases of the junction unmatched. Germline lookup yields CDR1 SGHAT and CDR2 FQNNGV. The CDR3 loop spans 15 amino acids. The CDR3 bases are TGTGCCAGCAGCGTTCGACAGGGAGTGAACACTGAAGCTTTCTTT. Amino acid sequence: CASSVRQGVNTEAFF.

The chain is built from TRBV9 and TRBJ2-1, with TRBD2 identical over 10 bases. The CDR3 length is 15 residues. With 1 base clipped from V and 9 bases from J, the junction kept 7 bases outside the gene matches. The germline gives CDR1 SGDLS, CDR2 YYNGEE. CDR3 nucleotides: TGTGCCAGCAGCGTACATTCGGGACTAGCGCGTGAGCAGTTCTTC. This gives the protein CASSVHSGLAREQFF.

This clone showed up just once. CDR3 sequence (DNA): TGTGCCAGCAGCCAAGATCCCGGTTGGAGGGGCGGGGAGCTGTTTTTT. Protein sequence: CASSQDPGWRGGELFF. The V gene is TRBV4-2, the J gene TRBJ2-2, with TRBD2 as a possible D gene (6 bases). V lost 0 bases and J lost 7, with 15 bases in between. This CDR3 has 16 residues. Germline loops: CDR1 LGHNA, CDR2 YNFKEQ.